The 29 T cell receptor beta chains below were found in one sample sequenced in a study of regulatory T cells. Overall study findings and caveats: Hydrophobic residues at CDR3 positions 6 and 7 were enriched in conventional CD4+ T cells of CD3G-deficient patients.

Antigens of these TCRs are unknown. Primers: 52 TRBV forward and 13 TRBJ reverse. This table comes from immunoSEQ multiplex PCR, and its TCRdb copy is limited to in-frame clones, with some not included. This table holds 30,000 to 40,000 clones, 93% found once. Sequencing used conventional CD4+ T cells sorted from blood. These receptors all stem from a child younger than 10 with CD3G deficiency.

The CDR3 region has the DNA TGCGCCAGCAGCTTGGGTCGGGCAGGAGAGACCCAGTACTTC. Its translation is CASSLGRAGETQYF. This chain connects TRBV5-1 to TRBJ2-5; D remains unclear. The V end lost 0 bases, the J end lost 4 bases, and 10 bases lay between the germline ends. Germline lookup yields CDR1 SGHRS and CDR2 YFSETQ. The CDR3 is 14 amino acids.

The rearrangement uses TRBV5-1 and TRBJ2-1, with a tentative D call TRBD2 (6 bases). V dropped 5 bases and J dropped 0 bases, with 12 bases sitting between them. CDR3 length: 15 residues. Per germline, CDR1 SGHRS and CDR2 YFSETQ. CDR3 nucleotides: TGCGCCAGCAGATCCGACGGGGGCTCCTACAATGAGCAGTTCTTC. Protein: CASRSDGGSYNEQFF.

This chain uses TRBV28 with TRBJ2-7; tentative D call: TRBD2 (5 bases). Germline-derived CDR1 and CDR2 are MDHEN and SYDVKM. Trimming took off 4 bases at V and 1 base at J, with 14 bases between the two ends. The CDR3 length is 15 residues. For the CDR3, the DNA is TGTGCCAGCAGTTCACCTCGGGGAGCTTCCTACGAGCAGTACTTC. Protein product: CASSSPRGASYEQYF.

The genes are TRBV6-6 and TRBJ1-2, with D hard to call. Trimming shortened V by 6 bases and J by 5 bases, and 13 bases separated the two germline ends. CDR1 is MNHNY and CDR2 is SVGAGI in the germline V gene (reference sequence). This CDR3 comprises 13 residues. CDR3 sequence: CASSGMSRYGYTF. The CDR3 DNA is TGTGCCAGCAGCGGCATGTCGAGATATGGCTACACCTTC.

This chain connects TRBV5-1 to TRBJ2-1, with D unresolved. Germline V gives CDR1 SGHRS, CDR2 YFSETQ. With 4 bases removed from V and 4 bases from J, the gap between germline ends came to 9 bases. The CDR3 runs to 13 residues. The CDR3 sequence is CASSLDWYNEQFF. As DNA, the CDR3 is TGCGCCAGCAGCCTCGACTGGTACAATGAGCAGTTCTTC.

The chain joins TRBV7-9 to TRBJ2-2; no clear D gene. Trimming shortened V by 1 base and J by 4 bases, and 7 bases separated the two germline ends. The CDR3 totals 14 residues. Germline CDR1 and CDR2: SEHNR and FQNEAQ (reference sequence). This chain's CDR3 is CASSLEGPTGELFF. The CDR3 DNA reads TGTGCCAGCAGCTTAGAGGGCCCCACCGGGGAGCTGTTTTTT.

The rearrangement joins TRBV5-1 to TRBJ2-6, with 9 bases aligning to TRBD1. Germline V gives CDR1 SGHRS, CDR2 YFSETQ. The CDR3 has 17 residues. The V segment lost 2 bases and the J segment 0 bases; nucleotides outside the gene matches: 3. The chain's CDR3 is CASSLGQGYSGANVLTF. CDR3 in DNA: TGCGCCAGCAGCTTAGGACAGGGGTACTCTGGGGCCAACGTCCTGACTTTC.

V is TRBV28 and J is TRBJ1-1; TRBD1 might be the D (6 bases). V was cut by 7 bases and J by 4 bases, with 16 bases left in between. The CDR3 extends over 14 amino acids. Per the germline V gene, CDR1 is MDHEN and CDR2 is SYDVKM. Written as DNA, the CDR3 is TGTGCCAGCAACCAAGCAGGGGTTTCCACTGAAGCTTTCTTT. As protein: CASNQAGVSTEAFF. Together with reference TRBV28 and TRBJ1-1, the CDR3 gives the full variable domain: DVKVTQSSRYLVKRTGEKVFLECVQDMDHENMFWYRQDPGLGLRLIYFSYDVKMKEKGDIPEGYSVSREKKERFSLILESASTNQTSMYLCASNQAGVSTEAFFGQGTRLTVV.

The V and J genes are TRBV28 and TRBJ2-6, with unresolved D. The CDR3 contains 12 residues. V was pared by 10 bases and J by 0 bases, with 4 bases between. From germline, CDR1 is MDHEN and CDR2 SYDVKM. The CDR3 reads CATASGANVLTF. DNA for the CDR3: TGTGCCACCGCCTCTGGGGCCAACGTCCTGACTTTC. The entire variable domain, with the rest obtained from reference TRBV28 and TRBJ2-6, is as follows: DVKVTQSSRYLVKRTGEKVFLECVQDMDHENMFWYRQDPGLGLRLIYFSYDVKMKEKGDIPEGYSVSREKKERFSLILESASTNQTSMYLCATASGANVLTFGAGSRLTVL.

The gene calls are TRBV4-1 and TRBJ1-6; 11 bases fit TRBD1. The CDR3 is 17 residues long. CDR1 and CDR2 from the germline V gene are MGHRA and YSYEKL. J gave up 13 bases and V 0 bases, and 11 bases lay outside the gene matches. For the CDR3, the DNA is TGCGCCAGCAGCCAAGACCGGGGGACAGGGGGTTCTTCGCCCCTCCACTTT. This encodes CASSQDRGTGGSSPLHF.

The V and J genes are TRBV28 and TRBJ2-1, with D tentatively TRBD1 or TRBD2 (5 bases each). The length of the CDR3 is 16 residues. The V end lost 5 bases, the J end lost 0 bases, and 14 bases lay between the germline ends. Germline CDR1 is MDHEN and CDR2 is SYDVKM. The CDR3 DNA is TGTGCCAGCAGTGGGAGTGGGGCCGGCTCCTACAATGAGCAGTTCTTC. Protein product: CASSGSGAGSYNEQFF.

The chain carries TRBV7-8 and TRBJ2-7; unclear D gene. This CDR3 comprises 15 residues. CDR1 and CDR2 from the germline V gene are SGHVS and FQNEAQ. Trimming removed 5 bases from V and 6 bases from J, with 20 bases in between. The CDR3 DNA follows: TGTGCCAGCAGCCCCTTAGCCGGAGCCACCCTCGAGCAGTACTTC. Its translation is CASSPLAGATLEQYF.

The rearrangement uses TRBV6-6 and TRBJ1-4; the D is unclear. The length of the CDR3 is 15 residues. V lost 8 bases, J lost 1 base, and 14 bases lay in between. CDR1 and CDR2 (germline): MNHNY, SVGAGI (reference sequence). The CDR3 coding sequence is TGTGCCAGCTCTAACGGGATGCAAACTAATGAAAAACTGTTTTTT. Its protein is CASSNGMQTNEKLFF.

The rearrangement links TRBV18 to TRBJ2-1, with 8 nucleotides matching TRBD2. Germline CDR1 and CDR2: KGHSH and LQKENI. This CDR3 region has 14 residues. V was clipped by 6 bases and J by 6 bases; unmatched bases: 7. The CDR3 DNA reads TGTGCCAGCTCCCGCACTAGCGGTTCCAATGAGCAGTTCTTC. Its protein is CASSRTSGSNEQFF.

V usage is TRBV6-6 and J usage is TRBJ1-2, with a weak D call TRBD1 (6 bases). The germline CDR1 and CDR2 sequences are MNHNY and SVGAGI (reference sequence). This CDR3 has 12 residues. Trimming took off 7 bases at V and 0 bases at J, with 6 bases between the two ends. CDR3 nucleotide sequence: TGTGCCAGCAAGGGGGCTAACTATGGCTACACCTTC. Translating gives CASKGANYGYTF.

The chain uses TRBV28 and TRBJ2-1, with a weak D call TRBD1 (5 bases). The V end lost 6 bases, the J end lost 4 bases, and 10 bases lay between the germline ends. CDR1 MDHEN and CDR2 SYDVKM come from the germline V gene. The CDR3 runs to 13 residues. CDR3 bases: TGTGCCAGCAGCATGACAGTTTACAATGAGCAGTTCTTC. Its protein is CASSMTVYNEQFF.

The CDR3 DNA follows: TGTGCCAGCAGTGAGAGCGGGACCGAGCAGTACTTC. This sequence encodes CASSESGTEQYF. The chain recombines TRBV6-1 with TRBJ2-7, with TRBD2 matching 7 bases. Germline values: CDR1 MNHNS, CDR2 SASEGT. The CDR3 is made up of 12 amino acids. With V trimmed by 3 bases and J by 6 bases, 2 bases remained unmatched.

This clone was counted once. The V and J genes are TRBV12-5 and TRBJ2-6; D is unresolved. Germline V CDR1 and CDR2: LGHNT, FRNRAP. V lost 0 bases to trimming and J lost 0 bases, with 9 bases between them. The CDR3 contains 17 residues. The CDR3 sequence: CASGLVRPLSGANVLTF. In DNA form, the CDR3 reads TGTGCTAGTGGTTTGGTAAGACCACTCTCTGGGGCCAACGTCCTGACTTTC.

This chain uses TRBV19 with TRBJ1-1; 8 bases align to TRBD1. The V gene end was trimmed by 7 bases and the J gene end by 10 bases; junction bases not matched to a gene: 11. This CDR3 contains 13 residues. Germline V lookup: CDR1 LNHDA, CDR2 SQIVND (reference sequence). The CDR3 DNA reads TGTGCCAGTATTGAGCAGGGGGCGCGAAGAGCTTTCTTT. Translation gives CASIEQGARRAFF.

The chain has TRBV6-6 and TRBJ1-1; TRBD1 matches at 7 bases. With 6 bases clipped from V and 6 bases from J, the junction kept 10 bases outside the gene matches. Germline V gene data show CDR1 as MNHNY and CDR2 as SVGAGI (reference sequence). CDR3 length: 14 residues. The CDR3 spells CASRRPGGDAEAFF. For the CDR3, the DNA is TGTGCCAGCAGGAGACCAGGGGGAGACGCTGAAGCTTTCTTT.

J is TRBJ1-5 and V is TRBV28; D is uncertain. Trimming left V 5 bases short and J 4 bases short, with 6 bases between. The CDR3 loop spans 12 amino acids. Germline V CDR1 and CDR2: MDHEN, SYDVKM. CDR3 loop: CASSQSNQPQHF. The CDR3 DNA reads as TGTGCCAGCAGTCAATCTAATCAGCCCCAGCATTTT.

This sequence joins TRBV14 and TRBJ2-3; D not certain. V lost 2 bases to trimming and J lost 5 bases, with 8 bases between them. This CDR3 is 13 amino acids long. CDR1 SGHDN and CDR2 FVKESK come from the germline V gene. This chain's CDR3 is CASSQRVGDTQYF. The CDR3 bases are TGTGCCAGCAGCCAAAGGGTTGGAGATACGCAGTATTTT.

The V gene is TRBV6-6, the J gene TRBJ2-2; D is ambiguous. Per germline, CDR1 MNHNY and CDR2 SVGAGI (reference sequence). CDR3 length equals 12 residues. Trimming pared 6 bases from V and 6 bases from J, leaving 8 bases between. The chain's CDR3 is CASRVWSGELFF. Written as DNA, the CDR3 is TGTGCCAGCAGGGTGTGGTCCGGGGAGCTGTTTTTT.

This clone was seen a single time. The V call is TRBV11-3, the J call TRBJ2-4, with 7 bases aligning to TRBD2. The V and J ends lost 5 bases and 4 bases, in that order; junction bases with no gene match: 8. Germline V gives CDR1 SGHNT, CDR2 YENEEA. This CDR3 spans 15 amino acids. The CDR3 DNA follows: TGTGCCAGCAGCCCTGGGGGAGGGAGGAAAAACATTCAGTACTTC. This translates into CASSPGGGRKNIQYF.

This chain connects TRBV5-1 to TRBJ2-7; D not resolved. The CDR3 is 14 amino acids. V lost 5 bases and J 0 bases, leaving 12 bases between the germline ends. The germline gives CDR1 SGHRS, CDR2 YFSETQ. The DNA for the CDR3 is TGCGCCAGCAGACGAGACTGGAGCTCCTACGAGCAGTACTTC. This codes for CASRRDWSSYEQYF.

The chain combines TRBV28 with TRBJ2-7, with 7 bases aligning to TRBD2. J lost 2 bases, V lost 6 bases, and 1 base had no gene match. The CDR3 contains 12 residues. Germline CDR1 and CDR2: MDHEN and SYDVKM. The CDR3 sequence is CASSGLAYEQYF. CDR3 coding DNA: TGTGCCAGCAGCGGACTAGCCTACGAGCAGTACTTC. Combining the CDR3 with reference TRBV28 and TRBJ2-7 gives the whole variable domain DVKVTQSSRYLVKRTGEKVFLECVQDMDHENMFWYRQDPGLGLRLIYFSYDVKMKEKGDIPEGYSVSREKKERFSLILESASTNQTSMYLCASSGLAYEQYFGPGTRLTVT.

The chain employs TRBV5-1 and TRBJ2-7; D may be TRBD1 (5 bases). V was cut by 4 bases and J by 2 bases, with 16 bases left in between. Germline CDR1 is SGHRS and CDR2 is YFSETQ. The CDR3 spans 15 residues. The DNA of the CDR3 is TGCGCCAGCAGCCCGGTAGGGGCAGGGCCCTACGAGCAGTACTTC. Translating gives CASSPVGAGPYEQYF.

The chain couples TRBV14 to TRBJ2-7; 10 bases align to TRBD2. The germline V gene has CDR1 SGHDN and CDR2 FVKESK. V shed 6 bases and J 3 bases; nucleotides not matched to a gene: 2. The CDR3 length is 13 residues. CDR3 sequence: CASRASGSYEQYF. CDR3 coding DNA: TGTGCCAGCAGGGCTAGCGGGAGCTACGAGCAGTACTTC. Based on the CDR3 plus reference TRBV14 and TRBJ2-7, the full variable domain is EAGVTQFPSHSVIEKGQTVTLRCDPISGHDNLYWYRRVMGKEIKFLLHFVKESKQDESGMPNNRFLAERTGGTYSTLKVQPAELEDSGVYFCASRASGSYEQYFGPGTRLTVT.

In its sample, this clone was seen once. This chain connects TRBV6-1 to TRBJ2-7; D is possibly TRBD1 (5 bases). V was clipped by 3 bases and J by 3 bases, with 9 bases between them. The CDR3 sequence is 13 residues long. Germline CDR1 reads MNHNS; CDR2 reads SASEGT. Here the CDR3 reads CASSETDSYEQYF. The CDR3 region has the DNA TGTGCCAGCAGTGAGACAGATAGCTACGAGCAGTACTTC.